This TCR beta chain was identified during a study of control samples from healthy donors and cancer patients. Per germline, CDR1 LNHDA and CDR2 SQIVND (reference sequence). V was cut by 4 bases and J by 3 bases, with 13 bases left in between. The CDR3 sequence is 14 residues long. The table lists this clone with a count of one. Clones were sequenced by immunoSEQ multiplex PCR, and TCRdb holds only the in-frame ones, with some missing. The sample has about 120,000 clones, roughly 90% seen once. Material for sequencing was blood. The sequence was obtained from a man in his forties or fifties in good health. The chain carries TRBV19 and TRBJ2-7; a possible D gene is TRBD2 (5 bases). CDR3 sequence: CASSRTGNFYEQYF. CDR3 bases: TGTGCCAGTAGTAGGACTGGGAATTTCTACGAGCAGTACTTC.